This is a list of T cell receptor beta chains from one sample in a study of blood T cells in healthy people across ages. TCRdb redid the calling of the 5' RACE reads with MiXCR, one entry per CDR3 protein. Of fewer than 800,000 distinct CDR3 sequences listed, around 45% are singletons. Input material: blood. The receptors shown here come from a woman aged 60-70 years in good health. The CDR3 runs from the conserved cysteine through the conserved F or W. D genes are given only for firm matches. Size tells how often a clone was seen (once, few, many) or the class of an expanded clone, and some rows leave it out.

V gene	clone size	CDR3 length	D gene	J gene	CDR3 DNA	CDR3 protein
TRBV29-1	.	14	.	TRBJ2-7	TGCAGCGTTGTACTTGTGGGTATCACCTACGAGCAGTACTTC	CSVVLVGITYEQYF
TRBV7-9	.	16	TRBD1	TRBJ1-2	TGTGCCAGCAGCCCACAGGGGGCTCAAACAATTTATGGCTACACCTTC	CASSPQGAQTIYGYTF
TRBV20-1	.	15	TRBD2	TRBJ2-4	TGCAGTTGCGTTAAGTTGGCGGGAGGGCTAAACATTCAGTACTTC	CSCVKLAGGLNIQYF
TRBV2	.	13	.	TRBJ1-1	TGTGCCAGCAAGACCCGACAGTCCACTGAAGCTTTCTTT	CASKTRQSTEAFF
TRBV27	.	15	TRBD1	TRBJ1-2	TGTGCCAGCAGTCCTGGGACAGCCTCTAACTATGGCTACACCTTC	CASSPGTASNYGYTF
TRBV9	few	14	.	TRBJ2-2	TGTGCCAGCAGCGGTACACAGGTCACCGGGGAGCTGTTTTTT	CASSGTQVTGELFF
TRBV5-1	.	18	TRBD2	TRBJ2-7	TGCGCCAGCAGCTTGGCGGGTAGCGGGATTATCTCCTACAATGAGCAGTACTTC	CASSLAGSGIISYNEQYF
TRBV6-2/TRBV6-3	few	13	.	TRBJ1-1	TGTGCCAGCAGTTACTCTGCGGGCACTGAAGCTTTCTTT	CASSYSAGTEAFF
TRBV11-3	.	13	.	TRBJ2-6	TGTGCCAGCAGACACACTGGGGCCAACGTCCTGACTTTC	CASRHTGANVLTF
TRBV4-3	.	17	.	TRBJ2-7	TGCGCCAGCAGCCAGAGACAGAAAACGGAAACCCCCTACGAGCAGTACTTC	CASSQRQKTETPYEQYF
TRBV6-2/TRBV6-3	.	15	TRBD2	TRBJ2-1	TGTGCCAGCAGTTACGCGGGACTAGCTTTGGATGAGCAGTTCTTC	CASSYAGLALDEQFF
TRBV6-2/TRBV6-3	few	13	.	TRBJ2-1	TGTGCCAGCAGTGAACCCTCCTACAATGAGCAGTTCTTC	CASSEPSYNEQFF
TRBV19	.	16	TRBD1	TRBJ1-5	TGTGCCAGTAGTATTGTTCAGGGACAGCCGTATCAGCCCCAGCATTTT	CASSIVQGQPYQPQHF
TRBV13	.	12	.	TRBJ2-7	TGTGCCAGCAGCCTCCACAGGGACGAGCAGTACTTC	CASSLHRDEQYF
TRBV5-1	.	13	.	TRBJ2-1	TGCGCCAGCAGCTTGAGTGACTACAATGAGCAGTTCTTC	CASSLSDYNEQFF
TRBV7-8	.	13	.	TRBJ2-5	TGTGCCAGCAAGGTGGGAGGTAGTGAGACCCAGTACTTC	CASKVGGSETQYF
TRBV20-1	few	15	.	TRBJ2-3	TGCAGTGCCGAGACCCGGACAGTCACCACAGATACGCAGTATTTT	CSAETRTVTTDTQYF
TRBV2	.	17	TRBD1	TRBJ2-5	TGTGCCAGCAGTGGAGCTAAACTTGGACAGGGGCCGGAGACCCAGTACTTC	CASSGAKLGQGPETQYF
TRBV6-2/TRBV6-3	.	18	TRBD2	TRBJ2-3	TGTGCCAGCAGTTACCCTCCGAGGAGCGGGAGGGGCACAGATACGCAGTATTTT	CASSYPPRSGRGTDTQYF
TRBV2	.	14	TRBD1	TRBJ2-7	TGTGCCAGCAGTGTGGACAGGGGCACCTACGAGCAGTACTTC	CASSVDRGTYEQYF
TRBV24-1	.	14	.	TRBJ1-2	TGTGCCACCAGTGATGCGGACATTTACTATGGCCACACCTTC	CATSDADIYYGHTF
TRBV4-2	.	14	.	TRBJ1-4	TGTGCCAGCAGCCAAGTAGCTGGAGGAGAAAAACTGTTTTTT	CASSQVAGGEKLFF
TRBV2	.	15	.	TRBJ1-6	TGTGCCAGCAGTTTCACCCTGCGGCCGGATTCACCCCTCCACTTT	CASSFTLRPDSPLHF
TRBV27	many	15	.	TRBJ2-4	TGTGCCAGCAGTTATATCCCCCGAGCCAAAAACATTCAGTACTTC	CASSYIPRAKNIQYF
TRBV7-8	.	14	.	TRBJ1-2	TGTGCCAGCAGCTTTTCCCGGGACTACTATGGCTACACCTTC	CASSFSRDYYGYTF
TRBV3-1	many	17	.	TRBJ1-2	TGTGCCAGCAGCCAAGATCGTCGGAACAGGAAAGAAAATGGCTACACCTTC	CASSQDRRNRKENGYTF
TRBV28	few	13	TRBD2	TRBJ2-5	TGTGCCAGCAGTTCTAGCGGGAGTGAGACCCAGTACTTC	CASSSSGSETQYF
TRBV30	.	15	.	TRBJ1-2	TGTGCCTGGAGTGTGTCGGCCCCTTTGGGCTATGGCTACACCTTC	CAWSVSAPLGYGYTF
TRBV29-1	.	13	TRBD1	TRBJ1-5	TGCAGCGTGGTGACAGGGGAAAATCAGCCCCAGCATTTT	CSVVTGENQPQHF
TRBV3-1	.	14	.	TRBJ2-3	TGTGCCAGCAGCGTGACTAGGGGGGTTGGTACGCAGTATTTT	CASSVTRGVGTQYF
TRBV27	many	12	.	TRBJ2-5	TGTGCCAGCAGTGCCAATATGGAGACCCAGTACTTC	CASSANMETQYF
TRBV20-1	few	14	.	TRBJ2-1	TGCAGTGCTAGACAACTGGGCGGCTACAATGAGCAGTTCTTC	CSARQLGGYNEQFF
TRBV5-6	.	14	TRBD2	TRBJ2-5	TGTGCCAGCAGCTCTGTAGCGGGAGTGGAGACCCAGTACTTC	CASSSVAGVETQYF
TRBV7-3	.	14	TRBD2	TRBJ2-1	TGTGCCAGCAGCTCAGCGGGGAACTACAATGAGCAGTTCTTC	CASSSAGNYNEQFF
TRBV5-1	few	14	.	TRBJ1-5	TGCGCCAGCGCATTGGACAGTTCGAATCAGCCCCAGCATTTT	CASALDSSNQPQHF
TRBV6-5	.	16	TRBD1	TRBJ2-6	TGTGCCAGCAAGGTAGACAGGGGGCGAGGGGCCAACGTCCTGACTTTC	CASKVDRGRGANVLTF
TRBV4-1	.	18	TRBD2	TRBJ2-3	TGCGCCAGCAGCCAAACCGGGACTAGCGGGAGGATCGCAGATACGCAGTATTTT	CASSQTGTSGRIADTQYF
TRBV10-3	.	15	TRBD1	TRBJ1-1	TGTGCCATCAGTGGGACAGGGGGCGCGGACACTGAAGCTTTCTTT	CAISGTGGADTEAFF
TRBV7-2	.	15	.	TRBJ1-2	TGTGCCAGCAGCATAGCTGGGGGGCTGAGCTATGGCTACACCTTC	CASSIAGGLSYGYTF
TRBV30	.	9	.	TRBJ1-2	TGTGCCTGGAATTTTGGCTACACCTTC	CAWNFGYTF
TRBV5-6	.	15	.	TRBJ2-1	TGTGCCAGCAGCTTGAGGGGGACGCTCTACAGTGAGCAGTTCTTC	CASSLRGTLYSEQFF
TRBV9	.	14	.	TRBJ1-6	TGTGCCAGCAGCCCGGACTCTACGGGTTCACCCCTCCACTTT	CASSPDSTGSPLHF
TRBV20-1	.	16	TRBD1	TRBJ2-7	TGCAGTGCTAGAGATGAAACCGGGACAGGGCGCTACGAGCAGTACTTC	CSARDETGTGRYEQYF
TRBV9	.	15	TRBD2	TRBJ2-7	TGTGCCAGCAGCACTCAAGCGGGAGGGCCCTACGAGCAGTACTTC	CASSTQAGGPYEQYF
TRBV13	.	15	.	TRBJ2-5	TGTGCCAGCAGCCAAGGGGGCGCGGGAAACAATGAGCAGTACTTC	CASSQGGAGNNEQYF
TRBV7-3	.	13	.	TRBJ1-1	TGTGCCAGCAGCTCACAGGGCGGTGGTGAAGCTTTCTTT	CASSSQGGGEAFF
TRBV7-2	few	13	.	TRBJ2-5	TGTGCCAGCAGCTTAGCCTTTGACGAGACCCAGTACTTC	CASSLAFDETQYF
TRBV11-2	few	19	.	TRBJ1-4	TGTGCCAGCTTTGCACAGCCCCTCCGTATGGTTGGCACTAATGAAAAACTGTTTTTT	CASFAQPLRMVGTNEKLFF